These 18 T cell receptor beta chains share one sample of origin, sequenced in a study of blood T cell repertoires in COVID-19. Assay: immunoSEQ multiplex PCR; the TCRdb copy retains only in-frame clones and omits some. The repertoire has 210,000 or so clones, approximately 80% of them found once; the top ten carry roughly 4.3%. Sequencing was performed on PBMCs or T cells enriched from blood (not recorded which). All receptors derive from a man aged 30 to 39 with acute COVID-19.

The chain employs TRBV4-1 and TRBJ1-5, with D unresolved. The CDR3 is 15 amino acids. Germline-derived CDR1 and CDR2 are MGHRA and YSYEKL. V was cut by 2 bases and J by 7 bases, with 15 bases left in between. The CDR3 region is CASSQIGRVDQPQHF. In DNA form, the CDR3 reads TGCGCCAGCAGCCAAATAGGGCGGGTAGACCAGCCCCAGCATTTT.

The chain joins TRBV18 to TRBJ2-1, with a tentative D call TRBD2 (6 bases). The CDR3 sequence is 16 residues long. Germline V gene sequence: CDR1 KGHSH, CDR2 LQKENI. Trimming took off 3 bases at V and 5 bases at J, with 17 bases between the two ends. The CDR3 here is CASSPPGTGANNEQFF. CDR3 DNA: TGTGCCAGCTCACCCCCCGGGACTGGGGCCAACAATGAGCAGTTCTTC.

The chain recombines TRBV12-3 or TRBV12-4 with TRBJ2-2, with a weak D call TRBD2 (5 bases). This CDR3 is 13 amino acids long. V lost 2 bases, J lost 6 bases, and 7 bases lay in between. CDR3 loop: CASSLMGAGELFF. For the CDR3, the DNA is TGTGCCAGCAGTTTAATGGGAGCCGGGGAGCTGTTTTTT.

The V call is TRBV5-5, the J call TRBJ2-3, with D maybe TRBD1 (6 bases). From germline, CDR1 is SGHKS and CDR2 YYEKEE (reference sequence). There are 18 residues in the CDR3. With 4 bases removed from V and 2 bases from J, the gap between germline ends came to 23 bases. The CDR3 sequence: CASSRLKEDRLITDTQYF. In DNA, the CDR3 is TGTGCCAGCAGCCGATTAAAAGAGGACAGACTAATCACAGATACGCAGTATTTT.

The chain joins TRBV6-5 to TRBJ1-3; D is uncertain. CDR1 and CDR2 from the germline V gene are MNHEY and SVGAGI. V was shortened by 0 bases and J by 6 bases, with 6 bases between the two germline ends. This CDR3 region has 13 residues. The CDR3 coding sequence is TGTGCCAGCAGTTACTCTCCCTTAAACACCATATATTTT. Translation gives CASSYSPLNTIYF.

The V and J genes are TRBV6-5 and TRBJ1-3; D is unresolved. The CDR3 spans 14 residues. The germline gives CDR1 MNHEY, CDR2 SVGAGI. The V end was cut by 5 bases, the J end by 0 bases, with 8 bases between. CDR3 sequence (DNA): TGTGCCAGCAGTCCAGGAACCTCTGGAAACACCATATATTTT. It is translated as CASSPGTSGNTIYF.

The chain couples TRBV7-3 to TRBJ1-1; TRBD1 matches 9 bases. This CDR3 is 15 amino acids long. Trimming removed 5 bases from V and 10 bases from J; junction bases left unmatched: 14. Germline CDR1 SGHTA, CDR2 FQGTGA. The CDR3 is CASSPGLGQGSAAFF. CDR3 bases: TGTGCCAGCAGCCCGGGCCTGGGACAGGGATCAGCAGCTTTCTTT.

The chain couples TRBV5-6 to TRBJ1-2; 8 nucleotides align to TRBD1. With 3 bases clipped from V and 9 bases from J, the junction kept 13 bases outside the gene matches. The CDR3 extends over 15 amino acids. From germline, CDR1 is SGHDT and CDR2 YYEEEE. The CDR3 is CASSSPGTGKPSYTF. The CDR3 coding sequence is TGTGCCAGCAGCTCGCCAGGGACAGGTAAACCGAGCTACACCTTC.

Only a few counts were recorded for this clone. The J gene is TRBJ1-2, the V gene TRBV28; the D gene is possibly TRBD1 (5 bases). Germline V gives CDR1 MDHEN, CDR2 SYDVKM. This CDR3 region has 13 residues. Trimming took 3 bases from V and 6 from J, leaving 11 bases between them. The chain's CDR3 is CASSFGGEDGYTF. The DNA of the CDR3 is TGTGCCAGCAGTTTCGGGGGAGAGGATGGCTACACCTTC.

V is TRBV30 and J is TRBJ1-1; D gene uncertain. The CDR3 runs to 13 residues. The ends were cut back, 8 bases at V and 3 bases at J, with 16 bases in the middle. The V gene's germline CDR1 is GTSNPN and CDR2 SVGIG (reference sequence). DNA for the CDR3: TGTGCCCGCCAGTTAGCTCGGGACACTGAAGCTTTCTTT. Residues: CARQLARDTEAFF.

The genes are TRBV3-1 (or the pseudogene TRBV3-2) and TRBJ1-1, with D unclear. Germline V gives CDR1 LGHDT, CDR2 YNNKEL (reference sequence). Trimming left V 4 bases short and J 2 bases short, with 5 bases between. The CDR3 is 12 amino acids. The CDR3 bases are TGTGCCAGCAGCCCAACAAACACTGAAGCTTTCTTT. Its protein product is CASSPTNTEAFF.

The CDR3 region is CASTLPSYEQYF. The CDR3 DNA reads TGTGCCAGCACCCTACCTTCCTACGAGCAGTACTTC. The chain joins TRBV5-5 to TRBJ2-7; D is uncertain. Trimming pared 6 bases from V and 1 base from J, leaving 8 bases between. The CDR3 is 12 residues long. Germline values: CDR1 SGHKS, CDR2 YYEKEE (reference sequence).

The V gene is TRBV6-5, the J gene TRBJ1-1; 9 positions match TRBD1. CDR1 is MNHEY and CDR2 is SVGAGI in the germline V gene. The ends lost 6 bases at V and 4 bases at J; junction bases unmatched: 9. The CDR3 loop spans 15 amino acids. Written as DNA, the CDR3 is TGTGCCAGCAGCATCGTACAGGGGGCGATCACTGAAGCTTTCTTT. Amino acid sequence: CASSIVQGAITEAFF.

CDR3 amino acids: CASSPRASGVTDTQYF. The CDR3 DNA is TGCGCCAGCAGCCCGCGGGCTAGCGGGGTCACAGATACGCAGTATTTT. The gene calls are TRBV5-1 and TRBJ2-3; 9 bases align to TRBD2. The CDR3 length is 16 residues. J gave up 2 bases and V 4 bases, and 8 bases lay outside the gene matches. Looked up from germline, CDR1 is SGHRS and CDR2 is YFSETQ.

This chain uses TRBV9 with TRBJ2-1, with 7 nucleotides matching TRBD1. This CDR3 region has 16 residues. From germline, CDR1 is SGDLS and CDR2 YYNGEE. J was trimmed by 7 bases and V by 0 bases; bases with no gene match: 10. CDR3 coding DNA: TGTGCCAGCAGCGTAGTGGTGAACAGGGGTAGGAATGAGCAGTTCTTC. As protein: CASSVVVNRGRNEQFF.

The table lists this clone with a count of one. This chain joins TRBV12-5 and TRBJ1-1; TRBD1 matches 8 bases. Losses at the gene ends were 3 bases for V and 1 base for J; bases not matched to a gene: 7. The CDR3 extends over 16 amino acids. Germline V gene data show CDR1 as LGHNT and CDR2 as FRNRAP. Written as DNA, the CDR3 is TGTGCTAGTGGTTTCCTTCAGGGGGCCCGGAACACTGAAGCTTTCTTT. This translates into CASGFLQGARNTEAFF.

This clone was picked up a small number of times. V usage is TRBV5-5 and J usage is TRBJ1-5; 9 bases agree with TRBD1. The CDR3 is made up of 15 amino acids. The junction had 7 bases not matched to a gene; V was cut back by 3 bases and J by 6 bases. Germline values: CDR1 SGHKS, CDR2 YYEKEE (reference sequence). The CDR3 coding sequence is TGTGCCAGCAGCTGGGGGACAGGGATCGGTCAGCCCCAGCATTTT. It codes for CASSWGTGIGQPQHF.

This clone was picked up a small number of times. The chain uses TRBV9 and TRBJ2-7; 8 nucleotides align to TRBD1. CDR1 SGDLS and CDR2 YYNGEE come from the germline V gene. The CDR3 runs 15 residues. J gave up 3 bases and V 3 bases, and 8 bases lay outside the gene matches. CDR3 sequence (DNA): TGTGCCAGCAGCGGCGGACAGGGCCCGCACTACGAGCAGTACTTC. This encodes CASSGGQGPHYEQYF.